The clone carrying this T cell receptor beta chain was detected only a few times. The antigen remains undetermined. The PCR was carried out with 60 Vbeta primers and 13 Jbeta primers. Some clones are missing from TCRdb's copy, which holds only in-frame ones; the method was immunoSEQ multiplex PCR. The sample includes 150,000 or so clones, about four fifths of them seen just once. This specimen comes from a study of cytomegalovirus exposure and HLA in healthy donors. About the research overall: Earlier findings included roughly 120 million unique TCR beta sequences obtained from about 170 million T cells. General study findings and limits: It emerged from a later analysis that several of the most significant clusters appeared to be linked to common viral pathogens.

V shed 6 bases and J shed 1 base, with 6 bases lying between them. The CDR3 length is 12 residues. Germline loops: CDR1 MNHEY, CDR2 SVGAGI. The chain recombines TRBV6-5 with TRBJ1-1, with no clear D. This receptor was taken from a young man in good health and CMV-seronegative. Input material: PBMCs. The CDR3 loop is CASRTGNTEAFF. For the CDR3, the DNA is TGTGCCAGCAGGACGGGGAACACTGAAGCTTTCTTT.